This entry is about one T cell receptor beta chain. Its specificity is not known. This sample also contains other DNA sequences that code for the same CDR3. Using around 200 ng DNA, approximately 30,000 T cell genomes, the sorted-subset replicate PCRs were run. This table comes from immunoSEQ multiplex PCR, and its TCRdb copy is limited to in-frame clones, with some not included. This sample has roughly 2.4 million clones; 90% to 96% occur once, and the top ten carry approximately 0.13%. The data derive from a study of shared clonotypes between healthy human individuals. Overall study findings and caveats: Clonotypes shared by all four donors outscored non-shared clonotypes in generation probability. In general, naive subsets displayed greater estimated richness than memory subsets did.

After removal of 6 bases from V and 3 bases from J, the junction contained 4 bases not matched to a gene. Germline CDR1 reads SGHAT; CDR2 reads FQNNGV. The CDR3 is 13 residues long. Division of CD4+ cells produced a CD45RA+ naive subset and a CD45RA-negative memory subset. This sequence joins TRBV11-2 and TRBJ2-7; 8 nucleotides line up with TRBD2. The sequencing sample was made of naive CD4+ T cells sorted from blood. The subset is: CD45RA+ positively selected. The source of this sequence is a man aged 18 to 29 in good health. CDR3 sequence (DNA): TGTGCCAGCAGTTTGGGACTAGACTACGAGCAGTACTTC. Protein sequence: CASSLGLDYEQYF.